This passage covers 12 T cell receptor beta chains from one sample sequenced in a study of cytomegalovirus exposure and HLA in healthy donors. Use of 60 Vbeta and 13 Jbeta primers characterized the PCR. Generated by immunoSEQ multiplex PCR, the TCRdb table keeps only in-frame clones and is missing some. The sample lists 200,000 or so clones, approximately 82% occurring once. Sample: PBMCs. The origin of the receptors is a man younger than 35 in good health and CMV-seronegative.

The CDR3 here is CASSVREGGSSTDTQYF. In DNA, the CDR3 is TGTGCCAGCAGCGTCCGGGAGGGGGGTTCTAGCACAGATACGCAGTATTTT. The chain joins TRBV9 to TRBJ2-3; 8 bases are a match to TRBD2. The CDR3 is 17 amino acids. Germline assignment: CDR1 SGDLS and CDR2 YYNGEE. V trimming: 2 bases; J trimming: 0 bases; junction bases outside the gene matches: 8.

The rearrangement uses TRBV18 and TRBJ2-5, with D possibly matching TRBD1 (5 bases). V lost 5 bases, J lost 0 bases, and 7 bases lay in between. CDR1 KGHSH and CDR2 LQKENI come from the germline V gene. The CDR3 covers 13 residues. The CDR3 here is CASSGANQETQYF. For the CDR3, the DNA is TGTGCCAGCTCAGGGGCGAACCAAGAGACCCAGTACTTC.

The chain recombines TRBV6-1 with TRBJ2-1; 10 positions agree with TRBD1. This CDR3 is 15 amino acids long. Germline V lookup: CDR1 MNHNS, CDR2 SASEGT. V shed 2 bases, J shed 9 bases, and the junction held 7 bases outside the gene matches. This CDR3 reads CASSEPIRDRGEQFF. The CDR3 nucleotides are TGTGCCAGCAGTGAACCAATCCGGGACAGGGGTGAGCAGTTCTTC.

The J gene is TRBJ2-5, the V gene TRBV5-8, with D unclear. V was cut by 4 bases and J by 3 bases, with 10 bases left in between. Germline values: CDR1 SGHTS, CDR2 YDEGEE. The CDR3 spans 13 residues. The CDR3 protein is CASSHLIEETQYF. The CDR3 DNA reads as TGTGCCAGCAGCCACCTAATCGAAGAGACCCAGTACTTC.

The J gene is TRBJ2-2, the V gene TRBV4-2, with 7 positions matching TRBD2. CDR3 length: 16 residues. J lost 6 bases, V lost 1 base, and 8 bases had no gene match. Per the germline V gene, CDR1 is LGHNA and CDR2 is YNFKEQ. The CDR3 region has the DNA TGTGCCAGCAGCCAAGGGACTAGTCTTCTACCCGGGGAGCTGTTTTTT. It yields the protein CASSQGTSLLPGELFF.

V is TRBV28 and J is TRBJ2-7, with TRBD2 as a possible D gene (6 bases). V lost 2 bases and J 3 bases, leaving 14 bases between the germline ends. Looked up from germline, CDR1 is MDHEN and CDR2 is SYDVKM. The CDR3 covers 15 residues. CDR3 in DNA: TGTGCCAGCAGTTTAGGGTTGGGAGGTTTCTACGAGCAGTACTTC. It is translated as CASSLGLGGFYEQYF. The full variable domain, rest sourced from reference TRBV28 and TRBJ2-7, is DVKVTQSSRYLVKRTGEKVFLECVQDMDHENMFWYRQDPGLGLRLIYFSYDVKMKEKGDIPEGYSVSREKKERFSLILESASTNQTSMYLCASSLGLGGFYEQYFGPGTRLTVT.

J is TRBJ1-4 and V is TRBV2; D unresolved. V shed 5 bases and J shed 0 bases, with 13 bases lying between them. Looked up from germline, CDR1 is SNHLY and CDR2 is FYNNEI. The CDR3 extends over 16 amino acids. The CDR3 spells CASSRGGAATNEKLFF. Here the CDR3 DNA reads TGTGCCAGCAGTAGAGGTGGCGCAGCAACTAATGAAAAACTGTTTTTT.

The chain carries TRBV5-1 and TRBJ2-3; tentatively, D is TRBD2 (5 bases). Germline CDR1 reads SGHRS; CDR2 reads YFSETQ. The ends were cut back, 3 bases at V and 0 bases at J, with 11 bases in the middle. There are 15 residues in the CDR3. The CDR3 DNA reads TGCGCCAGCAGCTGGCAGGACTTTAGCACAGATACGCAGTATTTT. It specifies CASSWQDFSTDTQYF.

The V and J genes are TRBV5-4 and TRBJ2-7, with TRBD1 identical over 10 bases. The ends lost 3 bases at V and 4 bases at J; junction bases unmatched: 4. Germline loops: CDR1 SGHNT, CDR2 YYREEE (reference sequence). The CDR3 is 14 residues long. The CDR3 loop is CASSSSGQGYEQYF. The CDR3, as DNA: TGTGCCAGCAGCTCCTCGGGACAGGGGTACGAGCAGTACTTC.

The chain uses TRBV6-1 and TRBJ2-6; 7 bases are a match to TRBD1. Germline CDR1 is MNHNS and CDR2 is SASEGT. J was trimmed by 2 bases and V by 3 bases; bases with no gene match: 7. The CDR3 runs to 17 residues. The CDR3 coding sequence is TGTGCCAGCAGTGACCCCTCGCAGGGGGCTGGGGCCAACGTCCTGACTTTC. Its translation: CASSDPSQGAGANVLTF.

The J gene is TRBJ2-1, the V gene TRBV27; D unclear. The germline V gene has CDR1 MNHEY and CDR2 SMNVEV (reference sequence). The CDR3 extends over 14 amino acids. Trimming took off 1 base at V and 5 bases at J, with 9 bases between the two ends. CDR3 sequence: CASSLFPANNEQFF. Written as DNA, the CDR3 is TGTGCCAGCAGTTTATTTCCCGCGAACAATGAGCAGTTCTTC.

The count of this clone is one. The V gene is TRBV2, the J gene TRBJ2-5; TRBD1 might be the D (5 bases). V lost 8 bases and J lost 0, with 10 bases in between. Germline CDR1 and CDR2: SNHLY and FYNNEI. The CDR3 is made up of 13 amino acids. CDR3 nucleotide sequence: TGTGCCAGCCTAAAGGGGCACCAAGAGACCCAGTACTTC. Amino acid sequence: CASLKGHQETQYF.